This TCR beta chain is from a study of CD8+ T cells in alopecia areata. Overall study: Patients in the treated group were given tofacitinib by mouth, 5 to 10 mg twice a day.

Germline V CDR1 and CDR2: MDHEN, SYDVKM. The CDR3 totals 16 residues. Trimming removed 6 bases at V and 0 bases at J, with 17 bases between. cDNA serving as the sequencing template came from extracted, reverse transcribed RNA. Produced via immunoSEQ multiplex PCR; TCRdb's table is partial and in-frame only. This sample has 130,000 to 150,000 clones; approximately 50% occur once, and the top ten carry roughly 7.5%. The specimen sequenced was CD4+ T cells sorted from blood. The sequence came from a human donor with alopecia areata. V gene TRBV28 combines with J gene TRBJ1-1; tentatively, D is TRBD1 (6 bases). The CDR3 DNA reads as TGTGCCAGCAGCCCCGTGTGGGGGCGGATGAACACTGAAGCTTTCTTT. It encodes CASSPVWGRMNTEAFF.